The source of this TCR beta chain is a study of cytotoxic CD8 clonotypes in ibrutinib-treated CLL. Study details: Timing of response sample collection was a median around 13 months after treatment start, with a range of 6 to 36. Whole-study findings and limits: Clonality increased with ibrutinib response but returned toward baseline at progression.

Investigators sourced approximately 2 micrograms of genomic DNA from cryopreserved PBMCs for TCR beta libraries. Profiling relied on immunoSEQ multiplex PCR, and the TCRdb table lists in-frame clones only, not all of them. The table has 45,000 or so clones, roughly three fifths seen once. Comments on this clone: Its specificity is not known.

The clonotype comes from a human donor with chronic lymphocytic leukemia. The source was PBMCs, collected after 24 months of ibrutinib treatment.

CDR3 coding DNA: TGTGCCACAAGCGGGGGGGCCGTGGATACGCAGTATTTT. Its translation is CATSGGAVDTQYF. The chain combines TRBV19 with TRBJ2-3; 10 positions agree with TRBD2. CDR3 length: 13 residues. With V trimmed by 10 bases and J by 6 bases, 7 bases remained unmatched. Germline CDR1 LNHDA, CDR2 SQIVND (reference sequence).